The 20 T cell receptor beta chains in this list originate from one sample, sequenced in a study of blood T cell repertoires in COVID-19. Assay used: immunoSEQ multiplex PCR; TCRdb lists only in-frame clones, some missing. The table includes roughly 60,000 clones, approximately 80% detected once. Source material: peripheral blood. The receptors here all came from a human donor in a cohort sampled during active COVID-19.

The gene calls are TRBV5-1 and TRBJ1-5, with D possibly being TRBD1 (5 bases). V was clipped by 0 bases and J by 4 bases, with 8 bases between them. The germline V gene encodes CDR1 SGHRS and CDR2 YFSETQ. The CDR3 has 14 residues. Written as DNA, the CDR3 is TGCGCCAGCAGCTTGGTTGGGGGGAATCAGCCCCAGCATTTT. Amino acids: CASSLVGGNQPQHF.

The rearrangement links TRBV20-1 to TRBJ1-4; D gene unclear. With 5 bases removed from V and 7 bases from J, the gap between germline ends came to 5 bases. This CDR3 is built from 10 residues. The germline gives CDR1 DFQATT, CDR2 SNEGSKA (reference sequence). The CDR3 sequence is CSAAGEKLFF. The CDR3 DNA reads as TGCAGTGCTGCGGGTGAAAAACTGTTTTTT.

The V call is TRBV12-3 or TRBV12-4, the J call TRBJ1-2; unclear D gene. The V end lost 4 bases, the J end lost 1 base, and 7 bases lay between the germline ends. The CDR3 has 13 residues. In DNA form, the CDR3 reads TGTGCCAGCAGTTCACAGCTTAACTATGGCTACACCTTC. Translating gives CASSSQLNYGYTF.

Note on this clone: The same CDR3 can be traced to other DNA sequences in this sample. The chain has TRBV5-8 and TRBJ2-7; 8 nucleotides agree with TRBD1. The CDR3 is made up of 15 amino acids. The V segment lost 5 bases and the J segment 4 bases; nucleotides outside the gene matches: 11. CDR1 and CDR2 (germline): SGHTS, YDEGEE. In DNA form, the CDR3 reads TGTGCCAGCAGTTTGCCGACAGGGGATCGATACGAGCAGTACTTC. It specifies CASSLPTGDRYEQYF.

The chain joins TRBV20-1 to TRBJ1-3; D remains unclear. The V end was cut by 3 bases, the J end by 4 bases, with 19 bases between. CDR1 and CDR2 (germline): DFQATT, SNEGSKA (reference sequence). The CDR3 length is 16 residues. The CDR3 DNA is TGCAGTGCTAGTCTCGCCGGGATCCTTCGGGGAAACACCATATATTTT. It codes for CSASLAGILRGNTIYF.

The chain combines TRBV25-1 with TRBJ1-5; 10 bases align to TRBD1. Trimming cost V 6 bases and J 3 bases; bases outside gene matches: 2. The CDR3 extends over 14 amino acids. Germline values: CDR1 MGHDK, CDR2 SYGVNS. Here the CDR3 reads CASRGQGNNQPQHF. CDR3 DNA: TGTGCCAGCAGGGGACAGGGGAACAATCAGCCCCAGCATTTT.

The table lists this clone with a few counts. The CDR3 DNA reads TGTGCCAGCAGCTTGCCACAGAATAATTCACCCCTCCACTTT. It encodes CASSLPQNNSPLHF. The chain has TRBV5-8 and TRBJ1-6, with D uncertain. The germline V gene encodes CDR1 SGHTS and CDR2 YDEGEE. The ends were cut back, 1 base at V and 5 bases at J, with 7 bases in the middle. The CDR3 has 14 amino acids.

The genes are TRBV5-4 and TRBJ2-3; 11 bases line up with TRBD2. Germline-derived CDR1 and CDR2 are SGHNT and YYREEE (reference sequence). This CDR3 has 17 amino acids. V shed 1 base, J shed 1 base, and the junction held 5 bases outside the gene matches. CDR3 bases: TGTGCCAGCAGCTTGCAACTAGCGGGGGCTCGCACAGATACGCAGTATTTT. Protein product: CASSLQLAGARTDTQYF.

This chain joins TRBV6-5 and TRBJ2-2; TRBD1 agrees at 9 bases. Trimming at V came to 4 bases and at J to 1 base, leaving 1 base not matched to a gene. The CDR3 totals 15 residues. Germline CDR1 is MNHEY and CDR2 is SVGAGI. In DNA form, the CDR3 reads TGTGCCAGCAGTTGGGACAGGGAGAACACCGGGGAGCTGTTTTTT. Translation gives CASSWDRENTGELFF.

The rearrangement links TRBV30 to TRBJ2-7, with D possibly TRBD1 on 6 matching bases. Trimming removed 3 bases from V and 1 base from J, with 19 bases in between. CDR3 length equals 16 residues. The germline CDR1 and CDR2 sequences are GTSNPN and SVGIG (reference sequence). The CDR3 coding sequence is TGTGCCTGGAGAGGGGCGGCAGGGGTCATTTCCTACGAGCAGTACTTC. It translates to CAWRGAAGVISYEQYF. Full variable domain (remainder filled in from reference TRBV30 and TRBJ2-7): SQTIHQWPATLVQPVGSPLSLECTVEGTSNPNLYWYRQAAGRGLQLLFYSVGIGQISSEVPQNLSASRPQDRQFILSSKKLLLSDSGFYLCAWRGAAGVISYEQYFGPGTRLTVT.

The rearrangement joins TRBV6-5 to TRBJ1-1, with 7 bases matching TRBD1. The CDR3 consists of 14 residues. V shed 6 bases and J 4 bases; nucleotides not matched to a gene: 8. Germline V gene data show CDR1 as MNHEY and CDR2 as SVGAGI. The CDR3 loop reads CASSPFRGATEAFF. The CDR3 DNA reads as TGTGCCAGCAGCCCATTCAGGGGGGCCACTGAAGCTTTCTTT.

This sequence joins TRBV6-4 and TRBJ1-2; no firm D call. Germline CDR1 MRHNA, CDR2 SNTAGT. The germline V and J ends were trimmed by 2 bases and 8 bases, with 15 bases remaining between them. The CDR3 loop spans 14 amino acids. The CDR3 DNA is TGTGCCAGCAGTGACACGGCAGCAAGAGGAGGCTACACCTTC. Translating gives CASSDTAARGGYTF.

This chain's CDR3 is CASSFQTSGKVGELFF. CDR3 sequence (DNA): TGTGCCAGCAGCTTTCAGACTAGCGGGAAGGTAGGGGAGCTGTTTTTT. This chain connects TRBV5-4 to TRBJ2-2, with 11 positions matching TRBD2. The CDR3 sequence is 16 residues long. Germline V gene sequence: CDR1 SGHNT, CDR2 YYREEE (reference sequence). The V segment lost 2 bases and the J segment 8 bases; nucleotides outside the gene matches: 8. The whole variable domain, filled in from reference TRBV5-4 and TRBJ2-2, reads ETGVTQSPTHLIKTRGQQVTLRCSSQSGHNTVSWYQQALGQGPQFIFQYYREEENGRGNFPPRFSGLQFPNYSSELNVNALELDDSALYLCASSFQTSGKVGELFFGEGSRLTVL.

The chain is built from TRBV30 and TRBJ1-4, with D possibly being TRBD1 (5 bases). This CDR3 comprises 13 residues. Between the trimmed V and J ends, which lost 1 base and 4 bases, there was a span of 7 bases. CDR1 and CDR2 from the germline V gene are GTSNPN and SVGIG (reference sequence). CDR3 protein: CAWSAQGNEKLFF. The CDR3 region has the DNA TGTGCCTGGAGTGCGCAGGGTAATGAAAAACTGTTTTTT.

The V call is TRBV7-3, the J call TRBJ2-5, with D tentatively TRBD2 (5 bases). Trimming removed 5 bases from V and 4 bases from J, with 11 bases in between. The CDR3 has 13 residues. Per the germline V gene, CDR1 is SGHTA and CDR2 is FQGTGA. The CDR3 DNA is TGTGCCAGCAGCCGTAGCGTTGGAGAGACCCAGTACTTC. It yields the protein CASSRSVGETQYF.

This clone was seen a handful of times. This sequence joins TRBV7-3 and TRBJ2-1, with 8 nucleotides matching TRBD2. Germline-derived CDR1 and CDR2 are SGHTA and FQGTGA. V was pared by 5 bases and J by 8 bases, with 8 bases of the junction left unmatched. This CDR3 has 14 amino acids. The DNA of the CDR3 is TGTGCCAGCAGCCCGGGACTAGTTCTCCATGAGCAGTTCTTC. Amino acid sequence: CASSPGLVLHEQFF.

This chain links TRBV3-1 (or the pseudogene TRBV3-2) with TRBJ1-1, with D possibly matching TRBD1 (5 bases). Per the germline V gene, CDR1 is LGHDT and CDR2 is YNNKEL (reference sequence). The CDR3 covers 16 residues. V shed 4 bases and J shed 5 bases, with 20 bases lying between them. In nucleotides, the CDR3 is TGTGCCAGCAGCCGAAGGAGAAGGGGCCCAGGGACTGAAGCTTTCTTT. Translation gives CASSRRRRGPGTEAFF.

The chain combines TRBV6-5 with TRBJ2-7; D perhaps matches TRBD1 (5 bases). The CDR3 extends over 13 amino acids. The V end lost 2 bases, the J end lost 6 bases, and 11 bases lay between the germline ends. CDR1 MNHEY and CDR2 SVGAGI come from the germline V gene. CDR3 residues: CASSYRERGEQYF. CDR3 nucleotides: TGTGCCAGCAGTTACAGGGAAAGGGGCGAGCAGTACTTC.

This clone has a single count. The V call is TRBV28, the J call TRBJ2-3; no reliable D call. This CDR3 is 12 amino acids long. Germline V CDR1 and CDR2: MDHEN, SYDVKM. The ends were cut back, 6 bases at V and 2 bases at J, with 6 bases in the middle. CDR3 coding DNA: TGTGCCAGCAGGTCAGACACAGATACGCAGTATTTT. Protein: CASRSDTDTQYF.

The J gene is TRBJ2-7, the V gene TRBV6-5, with TRBD1 matching over 10 bases. With 2 bases clipped from V and 2 bases from J, the junction kept 3 bases outside the gene matches. This CDR3 is built from 15 residues. CDR1 is MNHEY and CDR2 is SVGAGI in the germline V gene. Written as DNA, the CDR3 is TGTGCCAGCAGTTACCGGGGACAGGGGACCTACGAGCAGTACTTC. Protein product: CASSYRGQGTYEQYF.